This TCR gamma chain was recovered during a study of gammadelta T cells in human blood (dated by TCRdb to 2018 to 2020). The germline V gene yields VENAVY for CDR1 and YDSYNSRV for CDR2. The CDR3 holds 15 amino acids from the cysteine to the phenylalanine. Only the CDR3 region is kept as DNA, spanning 45 bases read in frame from base 1. This clone was seen a few times. What this receptor recognizes is not known. TCRdb's listed protein matches a much larger clone and diverges from this DNA's translation at residue 3, likely through a read error; the protein shown comes from the DNA. Libraries were constructed by RT-PCR. These reads were obtained on an Illumina MiSeq. Clones were re-identified by TCRdb from the public reads with CATT, and rows with the same DNA were merged. Counted in this sample were 150 to 200 gamma-chain clones; roughly 1.5% of them appeared once. The ten largest clones represent 73% of the sample.

Results and caveats for the whole study, not just this receptor: According to the study, polyclonal expansion of innate gamma-delta T cells right after birth appeared to be driven by microbial exposure.

Sequenced sample: non-Vgamma9Vdelta2 gamma-delta T cells from fetal blood. The rearrangement combines TRGV8 with TRGJP1. The TCR sequence derives from a human fetus. The encoded CDR3 is CAAWDRLTTGWFKIF. The base sequence is TGTGCCGCCTGGGATAGGCTTACCACTGGTTGGTTCAAGATATTT.